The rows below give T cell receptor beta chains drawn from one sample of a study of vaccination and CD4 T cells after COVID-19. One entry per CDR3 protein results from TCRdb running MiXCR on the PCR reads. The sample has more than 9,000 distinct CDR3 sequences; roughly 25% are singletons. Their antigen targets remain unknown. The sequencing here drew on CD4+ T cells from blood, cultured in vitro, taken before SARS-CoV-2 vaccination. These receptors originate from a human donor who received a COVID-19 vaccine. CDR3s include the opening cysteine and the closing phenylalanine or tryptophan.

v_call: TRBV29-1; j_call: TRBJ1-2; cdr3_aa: CSVSTGHNYGYTF
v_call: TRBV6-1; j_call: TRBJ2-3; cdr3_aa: CASRRDSLGTDTQYF
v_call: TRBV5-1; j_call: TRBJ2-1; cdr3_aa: CASSYRTAPRGNEQFF
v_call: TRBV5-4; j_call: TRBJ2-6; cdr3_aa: CASSRGGVSGANVLTF
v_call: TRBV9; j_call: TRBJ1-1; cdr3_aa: CASSHGLGRAFF
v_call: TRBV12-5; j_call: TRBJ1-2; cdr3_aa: CASGFQETVTLYGYTF
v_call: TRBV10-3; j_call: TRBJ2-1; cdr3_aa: CAISAGGNNEQFF
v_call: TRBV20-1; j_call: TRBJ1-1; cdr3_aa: CSARSSGYRGTEAFF
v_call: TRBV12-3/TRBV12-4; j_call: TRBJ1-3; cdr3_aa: CASSLGTVAYSGNTIYF
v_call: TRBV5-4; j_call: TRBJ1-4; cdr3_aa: CASSLFANEKLFF
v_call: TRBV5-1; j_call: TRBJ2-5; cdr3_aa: CASSLTGLERETQYF
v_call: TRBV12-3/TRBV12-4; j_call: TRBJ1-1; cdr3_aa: CASSLIIGGGTEAFF
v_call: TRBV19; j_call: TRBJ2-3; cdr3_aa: CASSQRRIRVTDTQYF
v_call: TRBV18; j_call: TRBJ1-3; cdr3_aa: CASSPDLPGNTIYF
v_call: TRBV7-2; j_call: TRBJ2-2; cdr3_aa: CASSWAMGTGELFF
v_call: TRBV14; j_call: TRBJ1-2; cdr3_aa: CASSQGGTGKGYTF
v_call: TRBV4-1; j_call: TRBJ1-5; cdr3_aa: CASSQGTGGWQPQHF
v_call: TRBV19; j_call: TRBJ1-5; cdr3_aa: CASSIRETEYSNQPQHF
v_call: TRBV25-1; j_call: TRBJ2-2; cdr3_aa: CASSDIWGFTGELFF
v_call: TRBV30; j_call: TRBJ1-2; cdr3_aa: CAWSTQGNYGYTF
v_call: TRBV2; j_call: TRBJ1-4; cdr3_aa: CASRETGNNEKLFF
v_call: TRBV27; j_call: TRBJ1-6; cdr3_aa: CASSRQGFALHF
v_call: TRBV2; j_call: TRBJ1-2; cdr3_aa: CASSDSGWSTGFNYGYTF
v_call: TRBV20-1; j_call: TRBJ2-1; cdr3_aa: CSAPLGGGEQFF
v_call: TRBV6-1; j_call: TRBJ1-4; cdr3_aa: CASTRTGAATNEKLFF
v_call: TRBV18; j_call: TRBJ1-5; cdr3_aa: CASSPGQGNQPQHF
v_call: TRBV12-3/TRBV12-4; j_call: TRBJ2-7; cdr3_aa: CASSSQGALHEQYF
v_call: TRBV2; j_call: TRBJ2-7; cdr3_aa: CASTKTGGLESYEQYF
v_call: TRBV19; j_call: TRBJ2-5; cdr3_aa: CASSILHAKAETQYF
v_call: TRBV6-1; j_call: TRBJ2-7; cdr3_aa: CASSEWGPTSYEQYF
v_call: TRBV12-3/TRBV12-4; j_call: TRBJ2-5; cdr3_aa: CASRFSTGIATQYF
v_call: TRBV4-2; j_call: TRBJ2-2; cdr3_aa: CASSQDPGTSEFTGELFF
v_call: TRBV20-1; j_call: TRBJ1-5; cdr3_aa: CSTRTPGSQPQHF
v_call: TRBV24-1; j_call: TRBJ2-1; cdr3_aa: CATSDLLAGGSEQFF
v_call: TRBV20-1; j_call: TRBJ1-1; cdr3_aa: CSARDMRGTEAFF
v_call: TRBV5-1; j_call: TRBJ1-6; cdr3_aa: CASSGQDSNNSPLHF
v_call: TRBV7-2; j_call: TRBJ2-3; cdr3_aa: CASSLGASSTDTQYF
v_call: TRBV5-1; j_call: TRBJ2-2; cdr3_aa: CASSRGQVTGELFF
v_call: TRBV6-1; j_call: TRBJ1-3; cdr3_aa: CASSTRGAGLDF
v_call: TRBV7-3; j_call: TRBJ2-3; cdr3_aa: CASSAGLADTDTQYF
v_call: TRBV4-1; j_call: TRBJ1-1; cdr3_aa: CASSQVPLNTEAFF
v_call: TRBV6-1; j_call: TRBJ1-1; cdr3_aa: CASRGTGVRLNTEAFF
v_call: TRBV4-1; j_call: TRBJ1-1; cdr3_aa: CASSQVWRASDAFF
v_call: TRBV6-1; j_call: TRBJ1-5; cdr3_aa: CASSALQGSNQPQHF
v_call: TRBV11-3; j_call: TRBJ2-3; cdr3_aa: CASSLGVQDTQYF
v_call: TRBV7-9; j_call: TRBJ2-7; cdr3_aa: CASSYTGSGYEQYF
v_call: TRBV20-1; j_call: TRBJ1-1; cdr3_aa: CSARDRKARNTEAFF
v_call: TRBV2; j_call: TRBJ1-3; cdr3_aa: CASAYVGSSGNTIYF
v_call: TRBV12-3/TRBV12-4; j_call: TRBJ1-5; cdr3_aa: CASSLDRVGKHF
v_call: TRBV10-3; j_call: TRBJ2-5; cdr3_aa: CAISDIASEQETQYF
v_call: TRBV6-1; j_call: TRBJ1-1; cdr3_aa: CASSWDRAETEAFF
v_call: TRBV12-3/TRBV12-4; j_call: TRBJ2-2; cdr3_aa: CASSLAPRPTGELFF
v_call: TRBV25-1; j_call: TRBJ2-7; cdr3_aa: CASRGGSQTWQYF
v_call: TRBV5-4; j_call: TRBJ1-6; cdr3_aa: CASSLGGAGPNSPLHF
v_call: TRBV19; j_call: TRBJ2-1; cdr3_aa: CASSSGRSSYNEQFF
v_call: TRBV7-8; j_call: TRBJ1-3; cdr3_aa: CASSEQGVSGNTIYF
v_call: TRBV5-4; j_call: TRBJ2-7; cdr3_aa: CASSPKSGGKIYEQYF
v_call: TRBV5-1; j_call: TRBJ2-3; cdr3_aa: CASSLATGSEDTQYF
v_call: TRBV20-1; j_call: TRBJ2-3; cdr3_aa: CSARAGGDTQYF
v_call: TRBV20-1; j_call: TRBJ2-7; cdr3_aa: CSARDRRRGPTYEQYF